Shown below are 22 T cell receptor beta chains from a single sample sequenced in a study of blood T cell repertoires in COVID-19. The table came from immunoSEQ multiplex PCR; TCRdb's copy has only in-frame clones and leaves some out. This sample yields around 100,000 clones, of which less than 95% are seen a single time; 5.1% belongs to the top ten. Sequences were obtained from peripheral blood. The receptors originated from a man in his forties or fifties with acute or convalescent COVID-19.

This clone was found once. The chain uses TRBV7-9 and TRBJ1-1; 7 bases are shared with TRBD1. Per the germline V gene, CDR1 is SEHNR and CDR2 is FQNEAQ (reference sequence). V trimming: 5 bases; J trimming: 0 bases; junction bases outside the gene matches: 6. The CDR3 is made up of 15 amino acids. CDR3 region: CASSPAGQLNTEAFF. The CDR3 nucleotides read TGTGCCAGCAGCCCTGCGGGACAGCTGAACACTGAAGCTTTCTTT.

V gene TRBV7-2 combines with J gene TRBJ1-3; D may be TRBD1 (5 bases). The CDR3 sequence is 14 residues long. Trimming left V 5 bases short and J 0 bases short, with 8 bases between. Germline V gene data show CDR1 as SGHTA and CDR2 as FQGNSA. CDR3 in DNA: TGTGCCAGCAGCCCGGGACTCTCTGGAAACACCATATATTTT. Protein sequence: CASSPGLSGNTIYF.

This chain uses TRBV11-3 with TRBJ2-7; 13 nucleotides match TRBD2. V trimming: 5 bases; J trimming: 7 bases; junction bases outside the gene matches: 11. Germline assignment: CDR1 SGHNT and CDR2 YENEEA. This CDR3 comprises 16 residues. The CDR3 region has the DNA TGTGCCAGCAGCCCCGACGGACTAGCGGGAGTGAGAGAGCAGTACTTC. This encodes CASSPDGLAGVREQYF.

This chain uses TRBV6-5 with TRBJ1-3; 8 positions agree with TRBD1. CDR3 length: 15 residues. With V trimmed by 5 bases and J by 0 bases, 3 bases remained unmatched. CDR1 and CDR2 (germline): MNHEY, SVGAGI. The CDR3 sequence is CASSPTGDSGNTIYF. As DNA, the CDR3 is TGTGCCAGCAGTCCGACAGGGGACTCTGGAAACACCATATATTTT.

Written as DNA, the CDR3 is TGCAGTGCTAGTTATCTAGGGACAAGCTCCTACAATGAGCAGTTCTTC. This gives the protein CSASYLGTSSYNEQFF. The chain carries TRBV20-1 and TRBJ2-1; possible D gene TRBD1, 6 bases. The CDR3 runs 16 residues. Trimming left V 3 bases short and J 0 bases short, with 15 bases between. CDR1 is DFQATT, CDR2 SNEGSKA, per germline (reference sequence).

V gene TRBV7-2 combines with J gene TRBJ1-4; 7 positions agree with TRBD1. J gave up 8 bases and V 1 base, and 7 bases lay outside the gene matches. Germline assignment: CDR1 SGHTA and CDR2 FQGNSA. CDR3 length: 15 amino acids. DNA for the CDR3: TGTGCCAGCAGCTTAGGGGAGACAGGGCGGGAAAAACTGTTTTTT. Translating it yields CASSLGETGREKLFF.

The rearrangement uses TRBV7-6 and TRBJ2-3, with 8 bases matching TRBD2. V lost 5 bases and J lost 2; bases outside the gene matches: 15. The CDR3 has 18 residues. Germline-derived CDR1 and CDR2 are SGHVS and FNYEAQ. The CDR3 region has the DNA TGTGCCAGCAGCCTTACAGCGGGAGAAGATCGCGTCACAGATACGCAGTATTTT. This gives the protein CASSLTAGEDRVTDTQYF. Full variable domain (outside the CDR3, taken from reference TRBV7-6 and TRBJ2-3): GAGVSQSPRYKVTKRGQDVALRCDPISGHVSLYWYRQALGQGPEFLTYFNYEAQQDKSGLPNDRFSAERPEGSISTLTIQRTEQRDSAMYRCASSLTAGEDRVTDTQYFGPGTRLTVL.

This clone was recorded once. The chain couples TRBV30 to TRBJ1-6; possibly TRBD1 for D (6 bases). Germline-derived CDR1 and CDR2 are GTSNPN and SVGIG (reference sequence). The CDR3 extends over 15 amino acids. Trimming removed 4 bases from V and 10 bases from J, with 20 bases in between. The CDR3 DNA is TGTGCCTGGACCTCTCTTGGGGGCGAGGGGTCACCCCTCCACTTT. Translated, it gives CAWTSLGGEGSPLHF.

The chain couples TRBV19 to TRBJ2-7; D unclear. This CDR3 has 15 residues. V gave up 4 bases and J gave up 0 bases, with 13 bases separating them. Germline CDR1 reads LNHDA; CDR2 reads SQIVND (reference sequence). CDR3 DNA: TGTGCCAGTAGTAAAACAGCAGCCCTCTCCTACGAGCAGTACTTC. As protein: CASSKTAALSYEQYF.

J is TRBJ2-7 and V is TRBV27; TRBD2 matches at 10 bases. V gave up 5 bases and J gave up 2 bases; unmatched junction bases: 3. The CDR3 runs 14 residues. Germline values: CDR1 MNHEY, CDR2 SMNVEV (reference sequence). The CDR3 DNA sequence: TGTGCCAGCAGTCGGACTAGCGGTACCTACGAGCAGTACTTC. Translating gives CASSRTSGTYEQYF.

This clone was seen a handful of times. This sequence joins TRBV18 and TRBJ2-7; 14 bases are shared with TRBD2. CDR1 is KGHSH and CDR2 is LQKENI in the germline V gene. The ends lost 4 bases at V and 0 bases at J; junction bases unmatched: 5. This CDR3 has 17 residues. The CDR3 is CASSLLGTSGSSYEQYF. CDR3 DNA sequence: TGTGCCAGCTCACTATTAGGGACTAGCGGGAGCTCCTACGAGCAGTACTTC.

This chain links TRBV2 with TRBJ1-2; D is possibly TRBD1 (6 bases). Looked up from germline, CDR1 is SNHLY and CDR2 is FYNNEI. This CDR3 contains 14 residues. Trimming removed 3 bases from V and 5 bases from J, with 13 bases in between. CDR3 DNA sequence: TGTGCCAGCAGTGAGAGACAGGCGAATTATGGCTACACCTTC. Residues: CASSERQANYGYTF. Full variable domain (outside the CDR3, taken from reference TRBV2 and TRBJ1-2): EPEVTQTPSHQVTQMGQEVILRCVPISNHLYFYWYRQILGQKVEFLVSFYNNEISEKSEIFDDQFSVERPDGSNFTLKIRSTKLEDSAMYFCASSERQANYGYTFGSGTRLTVV.

The V gene is TRBV27, the J gene TRBJ1-3; 7 nucleotides agree with TRBD1. Germline-derived CDR1 and CDR2 are MNHEY and SMNVEV (reference sequence). V dropped 5 bases and J dropped 2; count of bases not matched to a gene: 9. CDR3 length: 16 amino acids. As DNA, the CDR3 is TGTGCCAGCAGTCTCTCAGGGGGTCTGGCTGGAAACACCATATATTTT. Its protein product is CASSLSGGLAGNTIYF.

This rearrangement joins TRBV7-2 to TRBJ1-2, with a possible D match to TRBD1 (5 bases). Germline V CDR1 and CDR2: SGHTA, FQGNSA. V was cut by 4 bases and J by 3 bases, with 15 bases left in between. The CDR3 totals 15 residues. CDR3: CASSSPGQGHYGYTF. The DNA for the CDR3 is TGTGCCAGCAGCTCGCCCGGGCAGGGCCACTATGGCTACACCTTC.

V gene TRBV5-1 combines with J gene TRBJ1-3; a weak D match, TRBD1 (5 bases). Deletions cut 1 base from V and 6 bases from J, with 14 bases between. This CDR3 has 15 residues. The germline V gene has CDR1 SGHRS and CDR2 YFSETQ. CDR3 sequence reads: CASSLNGGPENTIYF. In DNA form, the CDR3 reads TGCGCCAGCAGCTTGAACGGGGGACCTGAAAACACCATATATTTT. The full variable domain, in which reference TRBV5-1 and TRBJ1-3 provide the parts outside the CDR3, is KAGVTQTPRYLIKTRGQQVTLSCSPISGHRSVSWYQQTPGQGLQFLFEYFSETQRNKGNFPGRFSGRQFSNSRSEMNVSTLELGDSALYLCASSLNGGPENTIYFGEGSWLTVV.

The gene calls are TRBV9 and TRBJ1-2; the match to TRBD1 covers 12 bases. V lost 3 bases to trimming and J lost 7 bases; unmatched junction nucleotides: 7. The CDR3 sequence is 15 residues long. CDR1 is SGDLS, CDR2 YYNGEE, per germline. The chain's CDR3 is CASSAAGQGASGYTF. CDR3 DNA sequence: TGTGCCAGCAGCGCAGCGGGACAGGGGGCGTCTGGCTACACCTTC.

This CDR3 is CASTPRPQGPMNTEAFF. The DNA of the CDR3 is TGTGCCAGCACACCGCGGCCCCAGGGGCCTATGAACACTGAAGCTTTCTTT. The chain recombines TRBV11-2 with TRBJ1-1; a weak D match, TRBD1 (6 bases). The V end lost 7 bases, the J end lost 0 bases, and 21 bases lay between the germline ends. CDR1 is SGHAT, CDR2 FQNNGV, per germline. The CDR3 contains 17 residues.

The chain is built from TRBV9 and TRBJ2-7; D might be TRBD1 (6 bases). Germline loops: CDR1 SGDLS, CDR2 YYNGEE. Deletions cut 0 bases from V and 6 bases from J, with 10 bases between. This CDR3 is built from 13 residues. The CDR3 region is CASSVVEGGEQYF. CDR3 in DNA: TGTGCCAGCAGCGTAGTTGAAGGGGGCGAGCAGTACTTC.

This chain uses TRBV5-1 with TRBJ2-1, with TRBD1 as a possible D gene (5 bases). V lost 0 bases, J lost 6 bases, and 7 bases lay in between. This CDR3 comprises 13 residues. CDR1 SGHRS and CDR2 YFSETQ come from the germline V gene. The CDR3 nucleotides are TGCGCCAGCAGCTTGGGGGGCCCCAATGAGCAGTTCTTC. It translates to CASSLGGPNEQFF.

V gene TRBV6-6 combines with J gene TRBJ1-2; TRBD1 is a possible D gene (5 bases). V lost 0 bases, J lost 0 bases, and 11 bases lay in between. The CDR3 sequence is 16 residues long. CDR1 and CDR2 (germline): MNHNY, SVGAGI (reference sequence). As DNA, the CDR3 is TGTGCCAGCAGTTACTCGAGGAGGGGAACTAACTATGGCTACACCTTC. This codes for CASSYSRRGTNYGYTF.

This clone occurred once. The chain couples TRBV7-2 to TRBJ1-2; a weak D match, TRBD1 (5 bases). V was trimmed by 2 bases and J by 6 bases, leaving 22 bases between them. Per germline, CDR1 SGHTA and CDR2 FQGNSA. The CDR3 runs 17 residues. CDR3 DNA sequence: TGTGCCAGCAGCTTAATCTCCAGGGCCCGCCGCCGCCATGGCTACACCTTC. It specifies CASSLISRARRRHGYTF.

V usage is TRBV30 and J usage is TRBJ2-6; 9 nucleotides match TRBD1. J gave up 0 bases and V 2 bases, and 8 bases lay outside the gene matches. Per the germline V gene, CDR1 is GTSNPN and CDR2 is SVGIG (reference sequence). The CDR3 extends over 18 amino acids. CDR3 in DNA: TGTGCCTGGAGTACGACAGGGGGGACTTACTCTGGGGCCAACGTCCTGACTTTC. This gives the protein CAWSTTGGTYSGANVLTF.